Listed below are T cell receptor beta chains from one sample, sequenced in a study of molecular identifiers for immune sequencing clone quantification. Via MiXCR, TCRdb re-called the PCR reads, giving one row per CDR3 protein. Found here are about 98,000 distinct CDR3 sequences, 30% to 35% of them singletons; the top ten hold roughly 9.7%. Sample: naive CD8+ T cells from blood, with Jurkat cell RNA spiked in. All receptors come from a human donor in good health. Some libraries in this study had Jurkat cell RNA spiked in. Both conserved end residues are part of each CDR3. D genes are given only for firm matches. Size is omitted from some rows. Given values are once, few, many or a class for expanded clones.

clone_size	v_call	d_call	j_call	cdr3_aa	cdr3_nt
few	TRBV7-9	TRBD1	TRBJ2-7	CASSHTGQNYEQYF	TGTGCCAGCAGCCACACGGGACAGAACTACGAGCAGTACTTC
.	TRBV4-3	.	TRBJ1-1	CASSQRGAGTEAFF	TGCGCCAGCAGCCAAAGGGGCGCCGGCACTGAAGCTTTCTTT
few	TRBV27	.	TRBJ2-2	CASSLPGTQSGELFF	TGTGCCAGCAGTTTACCCGGGACCCAGTCCGGGGAGCTGTTTTTT
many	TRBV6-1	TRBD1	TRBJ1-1	CASTEEDRGIFTEAFF	TGTGCCAGCACCGAGGAGGACAGGGGAATTTTCACTGAAGCTTTCTTT
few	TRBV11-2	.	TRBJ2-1	CASSIGSYNEQFF	TGTGCCAGCAGCATCGGCTCCTACAATGAGCAGTTCTTC
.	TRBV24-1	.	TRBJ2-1	CATSDFTANNEQFF	TGTGCCACCAGTGATTTTACGGCGAACAATGAGCAGTTCTTC
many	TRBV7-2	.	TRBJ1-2	CASSPRDDYGYTF	TGTGCCAGCAGCCCCAGGGATGACTATGGCTACACCTTC
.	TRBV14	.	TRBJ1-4	CASSLALEGPILFF	TGTGCCAGCAGCTTGGCTCTCGAGGGTCCAATACTGTTTTTT
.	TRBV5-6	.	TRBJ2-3	CASSTWTETDTQYF	TGTGCCAGCAGCACTTGGACAGAAACAGATACGCAGTATTTT
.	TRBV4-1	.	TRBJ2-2	CASSQDPGAGELFF	TGCGCCAGCAGCCAAGACCCGGGGGCCGGGGAGCTGTTTTTT
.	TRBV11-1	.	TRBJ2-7	CASSLDFRAGAYEQYF	TGTGCCAGCAGCTTAGACTTCCGGGCAGGGGCCTACGAGCAGTACTTC
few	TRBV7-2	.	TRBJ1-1	CASSPRGVTPNTEAFF	TGTGCCAGCAGCCCCCGGGGAGTGACCCCGAACACTGAAGCTTTCTTT
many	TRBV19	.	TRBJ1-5	CASSIRASNQPQHF	TGTGCCAGTAGTATACGGGCGAGCAATCAGCCCCAGCATTTT
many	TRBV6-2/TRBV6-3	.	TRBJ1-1	CASSTPLHTEAFF	TGTGCCAGCAGTACCCCGCTTCACACTGAAGCTTTCTTT
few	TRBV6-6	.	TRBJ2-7	CAGSEVGYEQYF	TGTGCGGGTTCGGAGGTCGGCTACGAGCAGTACTTC
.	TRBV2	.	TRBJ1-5	CASRPGQGPLSNQPQHF	TGTGCCAGCAGGCCGGGACAAGGGCCCCTTAGCAATCAGCCCCAGCATTTT
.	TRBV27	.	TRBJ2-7	CASSLRGLSSYEQYF	TGTGCCAGCAGTTTACGGGGTTTGAGCTCCTACGAGCAGTACTTC
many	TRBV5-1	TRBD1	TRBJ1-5	CASSLGGQGNQPQHF	TGCGCCAGCAGCTTGGGGGGACAGGGCAATCAGCCCCAGCATTTT
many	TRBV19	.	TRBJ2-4	CASGIRILAKNIQYF	TGTGCCAGCGGAATCAGGATCCTAGCCAAAAACATTCAGTACTTC
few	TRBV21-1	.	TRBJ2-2	CASSKRGANTGELFF	TGTGCCAGCAGCAAACGAGGAGCGAACACCGGGGAGCTGTTTTTT
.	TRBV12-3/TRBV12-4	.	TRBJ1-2	CATGLSENYGYTF	TGTGCCACCGGCCTTTCGGAAAACTATGGCTACACCTTC
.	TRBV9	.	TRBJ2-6	CVSSLRLSGANVLTF	TGTGTCAGCAGCCTCCGTCTCTCTGGGGCCAACGTCCTGACATTC
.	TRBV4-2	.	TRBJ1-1	CASSPMRGITEAFF	TGTGCCAGCAGCCCTATGCGGGGGATCACTGAAGCTTTCTTT
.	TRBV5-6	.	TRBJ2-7	CASSLPAGALYEQYF	TGTGCCAGCAGCCTCCCTGCGGGTGCTCTCTACGAGCAGTACTTC
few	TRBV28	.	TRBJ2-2	CASSLVGFGVTGELFF	TGTGCCAGCAGTTTGGTGGGGTTCGGGGTCACCGGGGAGCTGTTTTTT
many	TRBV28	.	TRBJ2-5	CASSLGGPETQYF	TGTGCCAGCAGTTTGGGGGGCCCAGAGACCCAGTACTTC